This record concerns one TCR beta chain sequence. Its antigen is not known. These data come from a study of CXCR3-negative and CXCR3-positive naive CD8 T cells. Study observations and caveats: With CXCR3 expression partially decreased after cryopreservation, most assays relied on fresh PBMCs. Naive CXCR3-positive and CXCR3-negative cells shared TRBV-TRBJ usage; memory cells diverged.

The authors made the TRB cDNA libraries by 5' RACE using UMI labels. No DNA is given; TCRdb re-called the 5' RACE reads and lists each CDR3 protein once. This sample's clone table lists around 57,000 distinct CDR3 sequences. Subsets of CD8+ T cells were each sorted in triplicate at a few hundred thousand cells apiece. This CDR3 spans 15 amino acids. Germline lookup yields CDR1 MRHNA and CDR2 SNTAGT. The chain uses TRBV6-4 and TRBJ2-3; TCRdb's D gene call, TRBD1, goes unchecked for lack of DNA. The sequence was collected from a human donor in good health. Some clones in this sample may be carry-over from other donors' samples. Material: memory CD8+ T cells from blood. CDR3 residues: CASSPGGLSTDTQYF.